This T cell receptor beta chain stems from a study of beta chain features in type 1 diabetes. Study findings and constraints: The naive, central memory and Treg TCRB repertoires looked more alike in patients than they did in healthy donors. When Type 1 diabetes patients were examined, their TCRB CDR3s proved moderately but significantly shorter in all four CD4+ subsets.

In the case of this clone: As yet, its antigen is unknown.

The CDR3 extends over 12 amino acids. The germline V gene encodes CDR1 SGDLS and CDR2 YYNGEE. V lost 3 bases, J lost 7 bases, and 10 bases lay in between. Sequencing targeted expressed TCRB transcripts, as all isolated RNA had been reverse transcribed. Sequenced by immunoSEQ multiplex PCR; TCRdb stores in-frame clones only, minus some. This table has approximately 360,000 clones, 10% to 15% appearing once. This chain uses TRBV9 with TRBJ1-2; possible D gene TRBD1, 5 bases. This receptor was identified in a woman aged 18-29 years with type 1 diabetes. What was sequenced was naive CD4+ T cells from blood. The CDR3 is CASSGLRAGYTF. The CDR3 region has the DNA TGTGCCAGCAGCGGTCTCAGGGCTGGCTACACCTTC.